This T cell receptor beta chain was identified during a study of T cell responses to AZD1222 COVID-19 vaccine. In the case of this clone: Antigen: not known.

The table came from immunoSEQ multiplex PCR; TCRdb's copy has only in-frame clones and leaves some out. The repertoire holds some 190,000 clones, with approximately 93% as singletons. Findings and caveats of the study: Donors skewed white British and female; clonal diversity was possibly underestimated. After the peak T cell response, and only then, were repertoires sampled. Only a handful of people who got AZD1222 tested seropositive at baseline.

The origin of this receptor is an adult who received the AZD1222 COVID-19 vaccine. This material consisted of peripheral blood, taken 28 days after the second AZD1222 dose.

The CDR3 loop is CASSQDKRGDLQDTQYF. In nucleotides, the CDR3 is TGCGCCAGCAGCCAAGATAAGCGGGGAGACCTCCAAGATACGCAGTATTTT. V usage is TRBV4-1 and J usage is TRBJ2-3; 7 bases align to TRBD2. The ends lost 0 bases at V and 5 bases at J; junction bases unmatched: 11. CDR3 length: 17 residues. Germline values: CDR1 MGHRA, CDR2 YSYEKL.